A selection of T cell receptor beta chains follows, all from one sample in a study of siplizumab effects on memory and regulatory T cells. Clones were read by immunoSEQ multiplex PCR, and TCRdb kept only the in-frame ones, dropping some. The table lists about 97,000 clones, around 90% of them singletons, with more than 10% in the top ten. Sequencing was performed on non-Treg CD4+ T cells sorted from blood. These receptors were obtained from a human donor in good health. Each CDR3 is given with its conserved first and last residue. D genes are given only for firm matches. The size of a clone is reported for some rows only, either as once, few or many, or as a class for expanded clones.

>NA|TRBV10-2|TRBJ1-1|TRBD1
TGCGCCAGCAACAACGGCCAGGGGGGGTTCGCTGAAGCTTTCTTT
CASNNGQGGFAEAFF
>NA|TRBV19|TRBJ2-1|NA
TGTGCCAGTAGTATTAGCGGATCCCGAGGAAGTGAGCAGTTCTTC
CASSISGSRGSEQFF
>few|TRBV7-2|TRBJ1-2|NA
TGTGCCAGCAGCTTGAATGCACTTAACTATGGCTACACCTTC
CASSLNALNYGYTF
>NA|TRBV5-4|TRBJ1-4|TRBD1
TGTGCCAGCAGGGCGGGACAGGGGCGGGATGAAAAACTGTTTTTT
CASRAGQGRDEKLFF
>NA|TRBV19|TRBJ1-5|NA
TGTGCCAGTAGAGGAGGAAGGGATGGCAATCAGCCCCAGCATTTT
CASRGGRDGNQPQHF
>once|TRBV19|TRBJ2-6|NA
TGTGCCAGTAGTATACTAGCTCCAGGGCCTGGGGCCAACGTCCTGACTTTC
CASSILAPGPGANVLTF
>few|TRBV2|TRBJ2-7|TRBD1
TGTGCCAGCAGTGAAGACCAGGGGGCCGGCGAGCAGTACTTC
CASSEDQGAGEQYF
>NA|TRBV2|TRBJ1-6|NA
TGTGCCAGCCGCAGGGGCAATTCACCCCTCCACTTT
CASRRGNSPLHF
>NA|TRBV5-5|TRBJ1-5|TRBD1
TGTGCCAGCAGCCGACAGGGGAATCAGCCCCAGCATTTT
CASSRQGNQPQHF
>NA|TRBV7-2|TRBJ2-3|NA
TGTGCCAGCAGCCTAAAAATGAGGGGGGGAGCGGCGGCAGATACGCAGTATTTT
CASSLKMRGGAAADTQYF
>NA|TRBV2|TRBJ1-2|NA
TGTGCCAGCAGGCCAGGAGCCGGGACCTCGGATGGCTACACCTTC
CASRPGAGTSDGYTF
>few|TRBV4-3|TRBJ1-5|NA
TGCGCCAGCAGCCAAGGACTCCATATCAGTTCGCCCCAGCATTTT
CASSQGLHISSPQHF
>NA|TRBV4-1|TRBJ1-1|TRBD1
TGCGCCAGCAGCCAAGAGAGGGGGGGGACAGGGGCCACTGAAGCTTTCTTT
CASSQERGGTGATEAFF
>NA|TRBV4-2|TRBJ1-2|TRBD1
TGTGCCAGCAGCCAACAGGGGGCAGGCGGCTACACCTTC
CASSQQGAGGYTF
>NA|TRBV5-4|TRBJ1-5|TRBD1
TGTGCCAGCAGGCCCGGACAGGGAGATCAGCCCCAGCATTTT
CASRPGQGDQPQHF
>NA|TRBV15|TRBJ1-1|NA
TGTGCCACCAGCAGACAAGGAAACACTGAAGCTTTCTTT
CATSRQGNTEAFF
>NA|TRBV7-9|TRBJ2-7|NA
TGTGCCAGCAGCTTGGAGGGTCCCTCCCGCGAGCAGTACTTC
CASSLEGPSREQYF
>NA|TRBV18|TRBJ2-5|NA
TGTGCCAGCTCACCTCCAGCGAGAGTATTCGAGACCCAGTACTTC
CASSPPARVFETQYF
>NA|TRBV5-1|TRBJ1-1|TRBD1
TGCGCCAGCAGCTTGGCCGGGACAGAGGAGCGAGCTTTCTTT
CASSLAGTEERAFF
>NA|TRBV27|TRBJ1-1|NA
TGTGCCAGCAGTGAGAGACACATCACTGAAGCTTTCTTT
CASSERHITEAFF
>NA|TRBV5-5|TRBJ2-1|NA
TGTGCCAGCAGCTTGGTGCCGCACCACTCCTACAATGAGCAGTTCTTC
CASSLVPHHSYNEQFF
>many|TRBV7-3|TRBJ1-1|NA
TGTGCCAGCAGCTTACGCCCGACGGCTGAAGCTTTCTTT
CASSLRPTAEAFF
>NA|TRBV28|TRBJ1-1|TRBD1
TGTGCCAGCAGTCCGACTTTGACCTGGACAGGGGAGAATGGTTTCTTT
CASSPTLTWTGENGFF
>few|TRBV7-9|TRBJ2-5|TRBD2
TGTGCCAGCAGCTTTCTAGCGGGATGGGAGACCCAGTACTTC
CASSFLAGWETQYF
>once|TRBV5-1|TRBJ2-1|NA
TGCGCCAGCAGCCCCAAACCCGGAGGGGGCGACAATGAGCAGTTCTTC
CASSPKPGGGDNEQFF
>NA|TRBV29-1|TRBJ2-7|NA
TGCAGCGTTGAATGGCAGGGATCCTACGAGCAGTACTTC
CSVEWQGSYEQYF
>NA|TRBV19|TRBJ2-6|NA
TGTGCCACCTCAGAGTACTCTGGGGCCAACGTCCTGACTTTC
CATSEYSGANVLTF
>NA|TRBV10-2|TRBJ2-7|TRBD2
TGCGCCAGCAGACTAGCGAGTCGCTACGAGCAGTACTTC
CASRLASRYEQYF
>once|TRBV6-4|TRBJ2-7|NA
TGTGCCAGCAGCGCAAAAACAGGAGCTACCTACGAGCAGTACTTC
CASSAKTGATYEQYF
>NA|TRBV30|TRBJ1-2|TRBD1
TGTGCCTGGTTTACAGGGGATGCGGAGCGGGGCTACACCTTC
CAWFTGDAERGYTF
>NA|TRBV30|TRBJ2-7|TRBD1
TGTGCCTGGAGTGTACAGGGGGCTGTCGAGCAGTACTTC
CAWSVQGAVEQYF
>NA|TRBV7-2|TRBJ2-5|TRBD2
TGTGCCAGCAGCTCCGGGGGGGGATGGTACCAAGAGACCCAGTACTTC
CASSSGGGWYQETQYF
>NA|TRBV6-6|TRBJ2-5|NA
TGTGCCAGCAGCTCGGGGCCCCAAGAGACCCAGTACTTC
CASSSGPQETQYF